This T cell receptor beta chain was captured in a study of Ad26.COV2.S vaccination and SARS-CoV-2 variants. Overall study findings and caveats: Vaccinees showed greater spike-specific TCR breadth than placebo recipients. Non-spike TCR breadth showed similarity between vaccine and placebo recipients.

The data were produced by immunoSEQ multiplex PCR, yet TCRdb's version contains in-frame clones alone and is incomplete. In the table there are around 350,000 clones, 90% to 95% of which are singletons. This clone was seen only once. Its specificity is not known. The TCR was taken from a human donor who had recovered from COVID-19. The sample consisted of peripheral blood, taken after recovery from COVID-19.

This chain's CDR3 is CSASEAGFVEAFF. DNA for the CDR3: TGCAGTGCTAGTGAAGCAGGATTTGTAGAAGCTTTCTTT. The chain employs TRBV20-1 and TRBJ1-1; no firm D call. Per the germline V gene, CDR1 is DFQATT and CDR2 is SNEGSKA (reference sequence). This CDR3 spans 13 amino acids. V was cut by 3 bases and J by 8 bases, with 16 bases left in between.